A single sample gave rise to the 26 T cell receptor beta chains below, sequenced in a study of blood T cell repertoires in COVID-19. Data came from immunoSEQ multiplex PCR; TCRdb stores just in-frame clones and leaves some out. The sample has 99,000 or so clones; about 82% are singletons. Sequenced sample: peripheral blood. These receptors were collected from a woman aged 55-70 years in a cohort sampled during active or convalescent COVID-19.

The CDR3 is CASRTGLAETYNEQFF. The CDR3 bases are TGTGCCAGCAGAACGGGACTAGCGGAGACGTACAATGAGCAGTTCTTC. This chain connects TRBV7-9 to TRBJ2-1; 11 bases match TRBD2. V trimming: 6 bases; J trimming: 4 bases; junction bases outside the gene matches: 8. This CDR3 spans 16 amino acids. Germline V lookup: CDR1 SEHNR, CDR2 FQNEAQ (reference sequence).

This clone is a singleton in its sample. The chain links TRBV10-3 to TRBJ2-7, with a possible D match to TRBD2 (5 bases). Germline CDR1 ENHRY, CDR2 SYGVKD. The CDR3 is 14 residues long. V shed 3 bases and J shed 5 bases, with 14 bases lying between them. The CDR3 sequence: CAISDTALAHEQYF. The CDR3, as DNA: TGTGCCATCAGTGACACAGCCCTAGCTCACGAGCAGTACTTC.

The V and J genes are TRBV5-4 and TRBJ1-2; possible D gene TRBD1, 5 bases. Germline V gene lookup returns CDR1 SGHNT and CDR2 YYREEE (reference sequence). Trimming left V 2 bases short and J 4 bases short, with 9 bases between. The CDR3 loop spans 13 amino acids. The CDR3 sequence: CASSFDRFYGYTF. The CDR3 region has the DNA TGTGCCAGCAGCTTCGACAGATTCTATGGCTACACCTTC.

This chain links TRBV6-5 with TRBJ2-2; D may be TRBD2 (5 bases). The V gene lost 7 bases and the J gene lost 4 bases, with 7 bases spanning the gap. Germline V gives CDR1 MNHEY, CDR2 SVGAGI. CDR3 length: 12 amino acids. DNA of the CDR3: TGTGCCAGCACTAGCCCCACCGGGGAGCTGTTTTTT. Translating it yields CASTSPTGELFF.

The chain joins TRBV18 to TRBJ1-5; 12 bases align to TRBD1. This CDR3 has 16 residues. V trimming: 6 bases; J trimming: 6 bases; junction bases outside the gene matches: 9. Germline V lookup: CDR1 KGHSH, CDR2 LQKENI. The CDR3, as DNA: TGTGCCAGCTCCCTGATGGGGACAGGGGGCTTTCAGCCCCAGCATTTT. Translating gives CASSLMGTGGFQPQHF.

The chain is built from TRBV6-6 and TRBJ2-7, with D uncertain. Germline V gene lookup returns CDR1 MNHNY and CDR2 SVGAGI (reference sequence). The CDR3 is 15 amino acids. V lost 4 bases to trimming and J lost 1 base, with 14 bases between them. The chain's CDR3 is CASSSSRRRSYEQYF. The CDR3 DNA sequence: TGTGCCAGCAGTTCCTCACGACGGAGATCCTACGAGCAGTACTTC.

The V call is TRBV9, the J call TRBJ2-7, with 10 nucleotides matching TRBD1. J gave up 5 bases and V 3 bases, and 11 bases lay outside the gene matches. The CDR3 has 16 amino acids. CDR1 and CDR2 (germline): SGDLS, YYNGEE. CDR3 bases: TGTGCCAGCAGCGAAGGATCGGGACAGGGGTTCGACGAGCAGTACTTC. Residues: CASSEGSGQGFDEQYF.

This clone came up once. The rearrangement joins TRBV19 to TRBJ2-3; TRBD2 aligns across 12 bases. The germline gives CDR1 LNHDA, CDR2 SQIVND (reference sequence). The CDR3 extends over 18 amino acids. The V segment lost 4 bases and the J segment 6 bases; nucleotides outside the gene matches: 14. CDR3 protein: CASSNTLAGGFRRDTQYF. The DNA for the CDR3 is TGTGCCAGTAGTAATACCCTAGCGGGAGGGTTTAGAAGGGATACGCAGTATTTT.

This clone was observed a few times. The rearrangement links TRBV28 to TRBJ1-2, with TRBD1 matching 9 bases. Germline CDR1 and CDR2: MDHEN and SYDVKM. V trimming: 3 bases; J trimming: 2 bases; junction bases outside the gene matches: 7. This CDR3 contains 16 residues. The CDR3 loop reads CASSFGTGSVNYGYTF. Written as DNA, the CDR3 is TGTGCCAGCAGTTTCGGGACAGGGAGTGTGAACTATGGCTACACCTTC.

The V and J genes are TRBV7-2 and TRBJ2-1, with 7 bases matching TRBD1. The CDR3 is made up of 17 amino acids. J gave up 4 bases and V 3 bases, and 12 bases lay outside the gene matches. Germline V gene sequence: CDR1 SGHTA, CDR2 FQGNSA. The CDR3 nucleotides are TGTGCCAGCAGCTTGGCCCACAGTACAGGGGCTTACAATGAGCAGTTCTTC. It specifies CASSLAHSTGAYNEQFF.

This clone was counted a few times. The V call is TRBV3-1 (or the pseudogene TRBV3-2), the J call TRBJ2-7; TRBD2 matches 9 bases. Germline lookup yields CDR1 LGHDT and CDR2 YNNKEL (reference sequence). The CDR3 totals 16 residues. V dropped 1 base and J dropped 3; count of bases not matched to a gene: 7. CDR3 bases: TGTGCCAGCAGCCAAGCCGGCGGGAGGGTTATCTACGAGCAGTACTTC. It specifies CASSQAGGRVIYEQYF.

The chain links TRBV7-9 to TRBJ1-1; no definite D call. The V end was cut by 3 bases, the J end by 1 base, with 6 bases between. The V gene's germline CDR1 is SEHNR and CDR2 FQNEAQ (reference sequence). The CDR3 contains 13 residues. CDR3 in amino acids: CASSFEGNTEAFF. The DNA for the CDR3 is TGTGCCAGCAGCTTTGAGGGGAACACTGAAGCTTTCTTT.

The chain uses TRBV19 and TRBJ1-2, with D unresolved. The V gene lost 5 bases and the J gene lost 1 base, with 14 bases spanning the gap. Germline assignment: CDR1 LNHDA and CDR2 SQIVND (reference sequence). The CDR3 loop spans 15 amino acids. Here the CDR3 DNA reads TGTGCCAGTAGTCCCCCGAGCAGGTATAACTATGGCTACACCTTC. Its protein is CASSPPSRYNYGYTF.

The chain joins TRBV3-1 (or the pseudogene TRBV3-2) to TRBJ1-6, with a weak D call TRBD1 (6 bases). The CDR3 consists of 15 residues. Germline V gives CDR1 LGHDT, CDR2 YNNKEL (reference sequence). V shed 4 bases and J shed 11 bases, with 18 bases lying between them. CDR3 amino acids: CASSPSDSARAPLHF. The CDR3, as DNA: TGTGCCAGCAGCCCCTCGGACAGCGCGAGGGCACCCCTCCACTTT.

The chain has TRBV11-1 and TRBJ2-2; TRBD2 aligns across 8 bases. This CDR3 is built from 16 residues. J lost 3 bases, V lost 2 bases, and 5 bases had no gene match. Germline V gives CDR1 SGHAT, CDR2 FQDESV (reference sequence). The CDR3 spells CASSLISGGYTGELFF. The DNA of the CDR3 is TGTGCCAGCAGCTTAATCAGCGGGGGATACACCGGGGAGCTGTTTTTT. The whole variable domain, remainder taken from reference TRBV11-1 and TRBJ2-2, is EAEVAQSPRYKITEKSQAVAFWCDPISGHATLYWYRQILGQGPELLVQFQDESVVDDSQLPKDRFSAERLKGVDSTLKIQPAELGDSAMYLCASSLISGGYTGELFFGEGSRLTVL.

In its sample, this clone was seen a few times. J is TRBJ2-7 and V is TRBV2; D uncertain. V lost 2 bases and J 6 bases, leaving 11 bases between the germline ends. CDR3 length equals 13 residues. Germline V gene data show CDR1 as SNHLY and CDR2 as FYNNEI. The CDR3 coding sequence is TGTGCCAGCAGTGAATCGGCAGACACCGAGCAGTACTTC. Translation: CASSESADTEQYF.

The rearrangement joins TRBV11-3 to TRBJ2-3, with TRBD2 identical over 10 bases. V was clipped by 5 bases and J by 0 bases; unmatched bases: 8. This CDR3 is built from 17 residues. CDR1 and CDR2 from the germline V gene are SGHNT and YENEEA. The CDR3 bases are TGTGCCAGCAGCGGACGGACTAGCGGTGTGAGCACAGATACGCAGTATTTT. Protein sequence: CASSGRTSGVSTDTQYF.

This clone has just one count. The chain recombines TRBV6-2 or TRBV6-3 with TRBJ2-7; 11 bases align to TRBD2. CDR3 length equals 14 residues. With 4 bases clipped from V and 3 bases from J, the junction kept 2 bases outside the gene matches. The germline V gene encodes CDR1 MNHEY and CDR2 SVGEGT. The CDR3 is CASSSGLAVYEQYF. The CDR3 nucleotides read TGTGCCAGCAGTTCGGGACTAGCGGTCTACGAGCAGTACTTC.

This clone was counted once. Written as DNA, the CDR3 is TGCAGTGCTAGTCTGCCGGGAGTGGGAAACATTCAGTACTTC. This codes for CSASLPGVGNIQYF. V usage is TRBV20-1 and J usage is TRBJ2-4, with D possibly being TRBD2 (6 bases). The CDR3 runs 14 residues. The germline gives CDR1 DFQATT, CDR2 SNEGSKA (reference sequence). With 3 bases removed from V and 6 bases from J, the gap between germline ends came to 15 bases.

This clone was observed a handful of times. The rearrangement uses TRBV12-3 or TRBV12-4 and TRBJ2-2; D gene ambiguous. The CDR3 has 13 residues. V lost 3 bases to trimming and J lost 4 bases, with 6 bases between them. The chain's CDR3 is CASSLRPTGELFF. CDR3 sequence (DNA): TGTGCCAGCAGTTTGCGGCCCACCGGGGAGCTGTTTTTT.

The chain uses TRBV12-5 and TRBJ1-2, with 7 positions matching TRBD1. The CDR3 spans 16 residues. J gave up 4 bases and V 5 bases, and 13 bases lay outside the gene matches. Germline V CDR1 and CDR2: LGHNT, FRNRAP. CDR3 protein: CASGIYSGTVLYGYTF. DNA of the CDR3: TGTGCTAGTGGTATATATTCCGGGACAGTTCTCTATGGCTACACCTTC. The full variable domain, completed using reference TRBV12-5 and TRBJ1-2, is DARVTQTPRHKVTEMGQEVTMRCQPILGHNTVFWYRQTMMQGLELLAYFRNRAPLDDSGMPKDRFSAEMPDATLATLKIQPSEPRDSAVYFCASGIYSGTVLYGYTFGSGTRLTVV.

Here the CDR3 reads CASRGGSEQYF. The CDR3 nucleotides are TGTGCCAGCAGGGGGGGGAGCGAGCAGTACTTC. The V and J genes are TRBV6-5 and TRBJ2-7; TRBD2 agrees at 7 bases. Germline CDR1 and CDR2: MNHEY and SVGAGI. Trimming cost V 6 bases and J 6 bases; bases outside gene matches: 2. The CDR3 loop spans 11 amino acids.

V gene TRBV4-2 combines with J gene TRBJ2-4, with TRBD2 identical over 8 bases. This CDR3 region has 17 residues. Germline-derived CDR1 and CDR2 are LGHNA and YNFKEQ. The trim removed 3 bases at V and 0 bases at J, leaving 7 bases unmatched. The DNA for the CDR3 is TGTGCCAGCAGCCATCAACCCGGGGGGGAAGCCAAAAACATTCAGTACTTC. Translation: CASSHQPGGEAKNIQYF.

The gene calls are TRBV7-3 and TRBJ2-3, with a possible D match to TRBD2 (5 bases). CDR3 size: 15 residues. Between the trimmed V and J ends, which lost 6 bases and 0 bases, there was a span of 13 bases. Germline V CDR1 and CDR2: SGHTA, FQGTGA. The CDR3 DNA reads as TGTGCCAGCAGATATACTAGTGCTAGCACAGATACGCAGTATTTT. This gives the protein CASRYTSASTDTQYF.

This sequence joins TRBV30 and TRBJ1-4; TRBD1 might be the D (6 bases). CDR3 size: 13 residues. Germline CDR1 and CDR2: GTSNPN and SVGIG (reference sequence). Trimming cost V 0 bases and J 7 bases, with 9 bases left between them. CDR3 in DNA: TGTGCCTGGAGTGTCTTCAGGGGTGAAAAACTGTTTTTT. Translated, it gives CAWSVFRGEKLFF. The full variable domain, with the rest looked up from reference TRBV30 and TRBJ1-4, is SQTIHQWPATLVQPVGSPLSLECTVEGTSNPNLYWYRQAAGRGLQLLFYSVGIGQISSEVPQNLSASRPQDRQFILSSKKLLLSDSGFYLCAWSVFRGEKLFFGSGTQLSVL.

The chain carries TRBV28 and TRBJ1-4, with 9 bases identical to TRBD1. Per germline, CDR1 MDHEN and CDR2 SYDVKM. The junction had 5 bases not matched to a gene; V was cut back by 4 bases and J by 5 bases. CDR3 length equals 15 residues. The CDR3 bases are TGTGCCAGCAGTTCATCCGGGACAGGGAATGAAAAACTGTTTTTT. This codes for CASSSSGTGNEKLFF.